The 24 T cell receptor beta chains presented below share a single source sample, sequenced in a study of T cells after yellow fever vaccination. One entry per CDR3 protein results from TCRdb running MiXCR on the 5' RACE reads. The data contain 450,000 to 600,000 distinct CDR3 sequences, 17% of them singletons. Sequencing used PBMCs, obtained less than 6 days after the first yellow fever vaccination. All receptors derive from a man in his late teens or twenties who received the YFV17D yellow fever vaccine.

The gene calls are TRBV6-5 and TRBJ2-1; TRBD1 is a possible D gene (7 bases). Germline CDR1 is MNHEY and CDR2 is SVGAGI. CDR3 length: 11 amino acids. V lost 5 bases, J lost 15 bases, and 14 bases lay in between. CDR3: CASSTGEVTFF. CDR3 nucleotides: TGTGCCAGCAGTACAGGGGAGGTGACGTTCTTC.

This clonotype was seen only a few times. The rearrangement uses TRBV4-1 and TRBJ2-2, with TRBD2 matching over 12 bases. The germline CDR1 and CDR2 sequences are MGHRA and YSYEKL. The junction had 5 bases not matched to a gene; V was cut back by 1 base and J by 2 bases. CDR3 length: 18 amino acids. CDR3 bases: TGCGCCAGCAGCCAAGCCCTAGCGGGGGGGTTTAACACCGGGGAGCTGTTTTTT. Protein: CASSQALAGGFNTGELFF.

Comments on this clonotype: This likely reflects a read error, since a far larger clone is one base away. This chain joins TRBV5-8 and TRBJ1-1; 7 positions match TRBD1. Germline V lookup: CDR1 SGHTS, CDR2 YDEGEE. V lost 3 bases to trimming and J lost 4 bases; unmatched junction nucleotides: 3. The CDR3 is 13 residues long. Here the CDR3 DNA reads TGTGCCAGCAGCTGGGGACAGACCACTGAAGCTTTCTTT. Encoded protein: CASSWGQTTEAFF.

J is TRBJ1-5 and V is TRBV28; maybe TRBD1 (6 bases). The germline V and J ends were trimmed by 7 bases and 4 bases, with 14 bases remaining between them. From germline, CDR1 is MDHEN and CDR2 SYDVKM. The CDR3 runs 14 residues. DNA of the CDR3: TGTGCCAGCAACAGGGTCGCTGGGAATCAGCCCCAGCATTTT. As protein: CASNRVAGNQPQHF. The full variable domain, rest sourced from reference TRBV28 and TRBJ1-5, is DVKVTQSSRYLVKRTGEKVFLECVQDMDHENMFWYRQDPGLGLRLIYFSYDVKMKEKGDIPEGYSVSREKKERFSLILESASTNQTSMYLCASNRVAGNQPQHFGDGTRLSIL.

There are a few counts of this clonotype. The V call is TRBV10-3, the J call TRBJ2-7, with D possibly matching TRBD2 (7 bases). V lost 8 bases to trimming and J lost 4 bases, with 18 bases between them. Per the germline V gene, CDR1 is ENHRY and CDR2 is SYGVKD. The CDR3 is made up of 14 amino acids. CDR3 sequence: CAIHGEGGAYEQYF. The CDR3 DNA sequence: TGTGCCATCCACGGTGAGGGGGGGGCTTACGAGCAGTACTTC.

This clonotype has just a few counts. V is TRBV11-2 and J is TRBJ2-3; 9 positions agree with TRBD1. Unmatched junction bases numbered 3, after V lost 5 bases and J lost 3 bases. Per germline, CDR1 SGHAT and CDR2 FQNNGV. This CDR3 has 14 amino acids. The CDR3 loop reads CASSRDRETDTQYF. The CDR3 nucleotides are TGTGCCAGCAGCCGGGACAGGGAAACAGATACGCAGTATTTT. Complete variable domain (other parts from reference TRBV11-2 and TRBJ2-3): EAGVAQSPRYKIIEKRQSVAFWCNPISGHATLYWYQQILGQGPKLLIQFQNNGVVDDSQLPKDRFSAERLKGVDSTLKIQPAKLEDSAVYLCASSRDRETDTQYFGPGTRLTVL.

The V call is TRBV5-1, the J call TRBJ2-4; D gene ambiguous. The germline V and J ends were trimmed by 1 base and 5 bases, with 22 bases remaining between them. In germline, CDR1 is SGHRS, CDR2 YFSETQ. This CDR3 is built from 18 residues. The CDR3: CASSLLAPSAVSQNIQYF. The CDR3 coding sequence is TGCGCCAGCAGCTTGTTGGCCCCTAGTGCGGTCTCGCAAAACATTCAGTACTTC.

This chain uses TRBV9 with TRBJ2-3; a possible D gene is TRBD1 (6 bases). Germline V lookup: CDR1 SGDLS, CDR2 YYNGEE. V lost 4 bases and J 6 bases, leaving 18 bases between the germline ends. The CDR3 contains 15 residues. The CDR3 DNA is TGTGCCAGCAGCACCGGGACATCCCCAACGGATACGCAGTATTTT. Amino acids: CASSTGTSPTDTQYF.

The chain carries TRBV4-1 and TRBJ1-2; D call uncertain. The CDR3 has 11 amino acids. Germline V gene lookup returns CDR1 MGHRA and CDR2 YSYEKL. Trimming pared 3 bases from V and 8 bases from J, leaving 7 bases between. CDR3 coding DNA: TGCGCCAGCAGCCAGAACGGGGGCTACACCTTC. It encodes CASSQNGGYTF.

This clonotype was picked up a small number of times. The chain combines TRBV23-1 with TRBJ2-7; 7 positions agree with TRBD1. TRBV23-1 falls under the ORF class, with uncertain function. This CDR3 is 18 amino acids long. The V and J ends lost 4 bases and 1 base, in that order; junction bases with no gene match: 16. In nucleotides, the CDR3 is TGCGCCAGCAGTCTCCCGCCCCGACAGGGACGAATATCCTACGAGCAGTACGTC. Translating it yields CASSLPPRQGRISYEQYV.

This clonotype was seen a handful of times. The chain links TRBV5-1 to TRBJ1-2; 11 positions agree with TRBD1. V lost 4 bases to trimming and J lost 8 bases; unmatched junction nucleotides: 13. The CDR3 totals 16 residues. Germline V lookup: CDR1 SGHRS, CDR2 YFSETQ. The DNA for the CDR3 is TGCGCCAGCAGCCTACTAACGCCGGGACAGGGGGACGGCTACACCTTC. The encoded protein is CASSLLTPGQGDGYTF.

The chain links TRBV12-5 to TRBJ1-2; 7 bases agree with TRBD1. The V gene end was trimmed by 4 bases and the J gene end by 2 bases; junction bases not matched to a gene: 7. Germline V gives CDR1 LGHNT, CDR2 FRNRAP. The CDR3 is made up of 15 amino acids. The DNA of the CDR3 is TGTGCTAGTGGTTCCCTCCCAGGGGGGAACTATGGCTACACCTTC. It encodes CASGSLPGGNYGYTF.

This chain joins TRBV7-9 and TRBJ2-1; TRBD2 agrees at 11 bases. Germline values: CDR1 SEHNR, CDR2 FQNEAQ (reference sequence). The CDR3 is 14 amino acids. Trimming at V came to 5 bases and at J to 8 bases, leaving 5 bases not matched to a gene. In nucleotides, the CDR3 is TGTGCCAGCAGCCCTAAGGGACTAGCGGATGAGCAGTTCTTC. Protein: CASSPKGLADEQFF.

CDR3 residues: CASSLLLGQSSTDTQYF. CDR3 bases: TGCGCCAGCAGCTTGCTTCTTGGGCAATCTAGCACAGATACGCAGTATTTT. The V and J genes are TRBV5-1 and TRBJ2-3; no clear D. Between the trimmed V and J ends, which lost 1 base and 0 bases, there was a span of 15 bases. Germline V gives CDR1 SGHRS, CDR2 YFSETQ. This CDR3 has 17 amino acids.

The chain is built from TRBV5-8 and TRBJ1-1; no firm D call. CDR1 and CDR2 from the germline V gene are SGHTS and YDEGEE. Trimming shortened V by 4 bases and J by 8 bases, and 12 bases separated the two germline ends. The CDR3 is 12 residues long. CDR3 residues: CASSLSYSEAFF. The DNA of the CDR3 is TGTGCCAGCAGCCTTTCCTACTCCGAAGCTTTCTTT.

This clonotype has more than one count but fewer than ten. The chain has TRBV5-4 and TRBJ2-2, with D perhaps TRBD1 or TRBD2 (6 bases each). The germline V gene has CDR1 SGHNT and CDR2 YYREEE (reference sequence). V was pared by 3 bases and J by 6 bases, with 18 bases between. CDR3 length: 16 residues. This chain's CDR3 is CASSSGTGRFAGELFF. For the CDR3, the DNA is TGTGCCAGCAGCTCGGGAACAGGGAGGTTCGCCGGGGAGCTGTTTTTT.

This clonotype was seen more than once but under ten times. The J gene is TRBJ2-3, the V gene TRBV7-3; 10 bases fit TRBD1. Germline V lookup: CDR1 SGHTA, CDR2 FQGTGA. This CDR3 region has 17 residues. The ends lost 6 bases at V and 4 bases at J; junction bases unmatched: 13. DNA of the CDR3: TGTGCCAGCAGGTCTCCGGGACAGGGGACCACCCCAGATACGCAGTATTTT. It yields the protein CASRSPGQGTTPDTQYF.

The chain combines TRBV20-1 with TRBJ2-1; D assignment may be TRBD1 or TRBD2 (6 bases each). Per germline, CDR1 DFQATT and CDR2 SNEGSKA (reference sequence). The CDR3 is 15 amino acids. Trimming pared 3 bases from V and 4 bases from J, leaving 16 bases between. The CDR3 DNA reads TGCAGTGCTAGCAGGAGGGTACAGGGTTACAATGAGCAGTTCTTC. This translates into CSASRRVQGYNEQFF.

This chain uses TRBV5-5 with TRBJ2-1; no clear D. Germline CDR1 SGHKS, CDR2 YYEKEE (reference sequence). The V gene lost 0 bases and the J gene lost 6 bases, with 10 bases spanning the gap. This CDR3 is 14 amino acids long. The CDR3 DNA sequence: TGTGCCAGCAGCTTGGAAGTAGGTTCCAATGAGCAGTTCTTC. Its protein product is CASSLEVGSNEQFF.

The gene calls are TRBV20-1 and TRBJ2-5; D perhaps matches TRBD2 (6 bases). This CDR3 contains 14 residues. Germline CDR1 and CDR2: DFQATT and SNEGSKA (reference sequence). V was clipped by 5 bases and J by 5 bases, with 18 bases between them. In nucleotides, the CDR3 is TGCAGTGCTGCCCCCACTAGCAGGGTGGAGACCCAGTACTTC. It is translated as CSAAPTSRVETQYF.

This chain's CDR3 is CAWSATWGPGYGYTF. CDR3 coding DNA: TGTGCCTGGAGTGCCACGTGGGGGCCAGGCTATGGCTACACCTTC. The gene calls are TRBV30 and TRBJ1-2; possibly TRBD1 for D (6 bases). The germline V and J ends were trimmed by 1 base and 4 bases, with 16 bases remaining between them. Per the germline V gene, CDR1 is GTSNPN and CDR2 is SVGIG (reference sequence). The CDR3 sequence is 15 residues long.

This clonotype was observed many times. This chain uses TRBV4-2 with TRBJ2-1, with a possible D match to TRBD2 (6 bases). This CDR3 is built from 15 residues. V was cut by 4 bases and J by 2 bases, with 12 bases left in between. Germline V gives CDR1 LGHNA, CDR2 YNFKEQ. CDR3 in amino acids: CASSPGDGPYNEQFF. DNA for the CDR3: TGTGCCAGCAGCCCGGGGGATGGGCCCTACAATGAGCAGTTCTTC.

The rearrangement joins TRBV12-3 or TRBV12-4 to TRBJ2-1; 9 bases line up with TRBD1. The trim removed 6 bases at V and 0 bases at J, leaving 6 bases unmatched. CDR3 length equals 16 residues. The CDR3: CASSSGQGSSYNEQFF. CDR3 DNA: TGTGCCAGCAGCTCCGGACAGGGGAGCTCCTACAATGAGCAGTTCTTC.

The V and J genes are TRBV5-5 and TRBJ1-1; TRBD1 is a possible D gene (5 bases). Germline V lookup: CDR1 SGHKS, CDR2 YYEKEE (reference sequence). V lost 4 bases and J lost 9, with 22 bases in between. The CDR3 totals 15 residues. CDR3 DNA sequence: TGTGCCAGCAGCACGTCCCCTTGGGGGGAAGAAAAAGCTTTCTTT. Its translation: CASSTSPWGEEKAFF. Based on the CDR3 plus reference TRBV5-5 and TRBJ1-1, the full variable domain is DAGVTQSPTHLIKTRGQQVTLRCSPISGHKSVSWYQQVLGQGPQFIFQYYEKEERGRGNFPDRFSARQFPNYSSELNVNALLLGDSALYLCASSTSPWGEEKAFFGQGTRLTVV.